These 4 T cell receptor beta chains originate from one sample sequenced in a study of early T cells in non-severe SARS-CoV-2 infection. Via MiXCR, TCRdb re-called the 5' RACE reads, giving one row per CDR3 protein. The table has roughly 20,000 distinct CDR3 sequences, less than 7.5% seen once. The input for sequencing was whole blood, taken at baseline. All receptors come from an adult who was a healthcare worker with PCR-confirmed SARS-CoV-2 infection or an uninfected control (not recorded which).

The table lists this clonotype with a few counts. V and J are TRBV12-3 or TRBV12-4 and TRBJ1-6; D is unclear. The CDR3 is 14 residues long. V shed 1 base and J shed 6 bases, with 7 bases lying between them. The chain's CDR3 is CASSLGRINSPLHF. The DNA for the CDR3 is TGTGCCAGCAGTTTAGGGCGGATTAATTCACCCCTCCACTTT.

This clonotype was observed many times. The V call is TRBV7-2, the J call TRBJ1-2, with 11 bases fitting TRBD1. J was trimmed by 8 bases and V by 5 bases; bases with no gene match: 10. The CDR3 consists of 15 residues. Germline CDR1 SGHTA, CDR2 FQGNSA. CDR3: CASSPQGQGGNGYTF. The CDR3 DNA sequence: TGTGCCAGCAGCCCCCAGGGACAGGGGGGAAACGGCTACACCTTC.

This clonotype came up many times. V usage is TRBV7-2 and J usage is TRBJ2-1, with a tentative D call TRBD1 (6 bases). The CDR3 consists of 15 residues. Germline CDR1 is SGHTA and CDR2 is FQGNSA. Trimming stripped 7 bases from V and 5 bases from J, with 18 bases between. This CDR3 is CASTPGTTVNNEQFF. In DNA form, the CDR3 reads TGTGCCAGCACCCCCGGGACAACAGTAAACAATGAGCAGTTCTTC.

This clonotype has ten or more counts. The chain has TRBV7-6 and TRBJ1-3; D uncertain. Germline CDR1 SGHVS, CDR2 FNYEAQ. This CDR3 is 15 amino acids long. Trimming took 7 bases from V and 0 from J, leaving 13 bases between them. For the CDR3, the DNA is TGTGCCAGCATGCAAACGGGCAGCTCTGGAAACACCATATATTTT. It yields the protein CASMQTGSSGNTIYF.